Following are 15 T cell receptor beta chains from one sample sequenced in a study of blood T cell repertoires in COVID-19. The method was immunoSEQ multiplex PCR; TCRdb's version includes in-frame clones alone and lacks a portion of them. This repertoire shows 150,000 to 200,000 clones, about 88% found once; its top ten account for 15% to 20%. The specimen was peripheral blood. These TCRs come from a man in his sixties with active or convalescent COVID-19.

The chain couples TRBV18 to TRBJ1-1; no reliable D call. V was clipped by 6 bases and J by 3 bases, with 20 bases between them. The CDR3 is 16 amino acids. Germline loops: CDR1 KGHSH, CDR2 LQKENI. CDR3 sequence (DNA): TGTGCCAGCTCGCCCAACTTACAGCTGCCTGACACTGAAGCTTTCTTT. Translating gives CASSPNLQLPDTEAFF.

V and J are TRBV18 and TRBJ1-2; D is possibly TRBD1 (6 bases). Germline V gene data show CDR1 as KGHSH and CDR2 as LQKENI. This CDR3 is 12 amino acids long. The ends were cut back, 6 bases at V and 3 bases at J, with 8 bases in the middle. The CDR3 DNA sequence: TGTGCCAGCTCGCGACAGGACTATGGCTACACCTTC. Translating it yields CASSRQDYGYTF.

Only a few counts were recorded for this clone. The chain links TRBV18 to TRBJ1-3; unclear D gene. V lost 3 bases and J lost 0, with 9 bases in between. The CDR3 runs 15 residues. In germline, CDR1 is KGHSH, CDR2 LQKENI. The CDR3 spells CASSPGGPSGNTIYF. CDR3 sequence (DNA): TGTGCCAGCTCACCCGGAGGACCCTCTGGAAACACCATATATTTT.

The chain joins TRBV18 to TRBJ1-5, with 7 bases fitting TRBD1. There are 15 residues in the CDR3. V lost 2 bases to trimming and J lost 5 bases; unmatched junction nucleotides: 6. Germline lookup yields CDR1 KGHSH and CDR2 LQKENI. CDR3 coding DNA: TGTGCCAGCTCACCAACGACAGGGCGGGATCAGCCCCAGCATTTT. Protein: CASSPTTGRDQPQHF.

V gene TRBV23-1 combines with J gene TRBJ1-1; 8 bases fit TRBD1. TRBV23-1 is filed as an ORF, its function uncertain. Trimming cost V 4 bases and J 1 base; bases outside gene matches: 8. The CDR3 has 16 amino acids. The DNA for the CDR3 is TGCGCCAGCAGTCGCCCATGGACAGGGAAGAACACTGAAGCTTTCTTT. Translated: CASSRPWTGKNTEAFF.

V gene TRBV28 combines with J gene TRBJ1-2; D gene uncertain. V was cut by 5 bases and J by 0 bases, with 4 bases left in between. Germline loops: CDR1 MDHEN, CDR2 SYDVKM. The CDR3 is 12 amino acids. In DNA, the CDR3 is TGTGCCAGCAGTCCAGCTAACTATGGCTACACCTTC. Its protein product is CASSPANYGYTF.

The CDR3 bases are TGTGCCAGTAGTTCCAATAGTGAGCAGTTCTTC. Translated: CASSSNSEQFF. The rearrangement uses TRBV19 and TRBJ2-1; D remains ambiguous. Trimming took off 5 bases at V and 9 bases at J, with 8 bases between the two ends. The germline CDR1 and CDR2 sequences are LNHDA and SQIVND (reference sequence). The CDR3 is 11 residues long.

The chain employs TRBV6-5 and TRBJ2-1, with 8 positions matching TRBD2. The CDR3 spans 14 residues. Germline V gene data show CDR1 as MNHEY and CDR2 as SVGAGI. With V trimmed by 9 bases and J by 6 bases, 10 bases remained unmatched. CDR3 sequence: CASRTSGGFNEQFF. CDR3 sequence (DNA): TGTGCCAGTAGAACTAGCGGAGGTTTCAATGAGCAGTTCTTC.

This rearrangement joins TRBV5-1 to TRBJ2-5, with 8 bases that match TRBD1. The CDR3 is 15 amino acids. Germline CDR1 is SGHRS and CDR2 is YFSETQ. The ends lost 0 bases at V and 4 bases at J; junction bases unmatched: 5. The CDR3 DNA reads TGCGCCAGCAGCTTGGCCGCAGGGGGCCTAGAGACCCAGTACTTC. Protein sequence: CASSLAAGGLETQYF.

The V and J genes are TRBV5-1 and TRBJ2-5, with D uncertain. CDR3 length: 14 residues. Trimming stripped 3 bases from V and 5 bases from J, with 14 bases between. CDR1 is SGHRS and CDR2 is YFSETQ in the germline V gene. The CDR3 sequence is CASSSGFVGETQYF. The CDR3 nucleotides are TGCGCCAGCAGCTCGGGTTTCGTCGGGGAGACCCAGTACTTC.

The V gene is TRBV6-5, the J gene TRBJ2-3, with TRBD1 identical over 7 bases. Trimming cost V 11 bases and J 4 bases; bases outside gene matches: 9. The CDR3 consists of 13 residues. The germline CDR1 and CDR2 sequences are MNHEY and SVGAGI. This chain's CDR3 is CAAGTVGADTQYF. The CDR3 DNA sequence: TGTGCCGCCGGGACAGTGGGGGCAGATACGCAGTATTTT.

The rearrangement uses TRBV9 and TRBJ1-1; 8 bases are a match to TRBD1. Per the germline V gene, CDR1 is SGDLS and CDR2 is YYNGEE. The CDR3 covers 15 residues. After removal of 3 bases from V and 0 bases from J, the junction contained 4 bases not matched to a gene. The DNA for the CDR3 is TGTGCCAGCAGCGCAGCGGACAGGGTGAACACTGAAGCTTTCTTT. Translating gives CASSAADRVNTEAFF.

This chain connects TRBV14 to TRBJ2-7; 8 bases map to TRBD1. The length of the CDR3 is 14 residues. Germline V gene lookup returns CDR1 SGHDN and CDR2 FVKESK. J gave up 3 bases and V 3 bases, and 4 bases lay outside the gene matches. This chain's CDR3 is CASSHGQGGYEQYF. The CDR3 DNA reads TGTGCCAGCAGCCACGGACAGGGAGGCTACGAGCAGTACTTC.

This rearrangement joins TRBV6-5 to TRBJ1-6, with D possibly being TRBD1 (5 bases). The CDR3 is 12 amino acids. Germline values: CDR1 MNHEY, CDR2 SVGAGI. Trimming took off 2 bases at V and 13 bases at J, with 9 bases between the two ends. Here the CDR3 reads CASSYPRGPLHF. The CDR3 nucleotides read TGTGCCAGCAGTTACCCCCGGGGGCCCCTCCACTTT.

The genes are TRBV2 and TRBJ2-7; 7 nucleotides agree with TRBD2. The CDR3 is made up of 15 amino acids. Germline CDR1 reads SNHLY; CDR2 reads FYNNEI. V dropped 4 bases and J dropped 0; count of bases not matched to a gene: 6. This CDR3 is CASSGMGGSSYEQYF. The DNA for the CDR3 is TGTGCCAGCAGTGGGATGGGAGGGAGCTCCTACGAGCAGTACTTC.